In its sample, the clone carrying this TCR beta chain was seen many times. No antigen is known for it. Every patient was untreated before thyroid surgery. This entry comes from a study of metastatic and nonmetastatic thyroid tumors. The overall study: Samples came from malignant and benign thyroid patients, and repertoires were compared across blood and tumor or nodule tissue. Findings and limits, study-wide: Compared with benign nodules, malignant thyroid tumors were reported to have significantly higher TCR beta diversity in both blood and tumor.

TCRdb re-processed the PCR reads through MiXCR. The data hold over 20,000 clones, with approximately 24% observed a single time. V lost 6 bases and J lost 3; bases outside the gene matches: 6. CDR3 length: 17 residues. Germline V CDR1 and CDR2: MNHEY, SMNVEV (reference sequence). The V gene is TRBV27, the J gene TRBJ2-2; TRBD2 agrees at 14 bases. The source material was tumor tissue. The TCR originated in a male donor with papillary thyroid cancer or a benign thyroid nodule (not recorded which). Some clones in this sample may be carry-over from other donors' samples. The CDR3 coding sequence is TGTGCCAGCAGGACTAGCGGGAGGGCCCGAGACACCGGGGAGCTGTTTTTT. It is translated as CASRTSGRARDTGELFF.